The 25 T cell receptor beta chains below all came from one sample that was sequenced in a study of blood T cells in healthy people across ages. A sample-barcoded 5' primer and a J-beta primer mix were used in a second PCR of roughly 7 to 11 cycles. TCRdb independently ran MiXCR on the 5' RACE reads; one entry per CDR3 protein. The sample holds 800,000 to 900,000 distinct CDR3 sequences, around 62% seen once. Specimen: blood. Receptors originate from a man between 25 and 39 years old in good health.

The chain's CDR3 is CASSGQYNEQYF. CDR3 bases: TGTGCCAGCAGTGGACAGTACAATGAGCAGTACTTC. This sequence joins TRBV2 and TRBJ2-1, with a possible D match to TRBD1 (5 bases). The J call is uncertain, as TRBJ2-7 better fits the DNA end. The CDR3 is 12 amino acids. Germline V gene sequence: CDR1 SNHLY, CDR2 FYNNEI.

This clonotype has only one observation. J is TRBJ1-6 and V is TRBV7-8; TRBD1 aligns across 7 bases. The CDR3 runs to 14 residues. Trimming took 2 bases from V and 7 from J; bases not matched to a gene: 2. Germline lookup yields CDR1 SGHVS and CDR2 FQNEAQ. The CDR3 protein is CASSLLTGNSPLHF. The CDR3 DNA is TGTGCCAGCAGCTTACTGACAGGGAATTCACCCCTCCACTTT.

V is TRBV3-1 and J is TRBJ2-3, with 10 bases that match TRBD2. J was trimmed by 3 bases and V by 3 bases; bases with no gene match: 9. The germline V gene encodes CDR1 LGHDT and CDR2 YNNKEL (reference sequence). The CDR3 length is 17 residues. The CDR3 is CASSQGLAGGTTDTQYF. CDR3 DNA: TGTGCCAGCAGCCAGGGATTAGCGGGGGGTACGACAGATACGCAGTATTTT.

This chain joins TRBV10-3 and TRBJ1-1; the match to TRBD1 covers 7 bases. Germline assignment: CDR1 ENHRY and CDR2 SYGVKD. Trimming at V came to 7 bases and at J to 1 base, leaving 6 bases not matched to a gene. The CDR3 runs 14 residues. Here the CDR3 DNA reads TGTGCCATCACTAAAGACAGGGAGAACACTGAAGCTTTCTTT. This sequence encodes CAITKDRENTEAFF.

This clonotype was observed a handful of times. This chain uses TRBV6-2 or TRBV6-3 with TRBJ2-1; 7 nucleotides match TRBD1. Per germline, CDR1 MNHEY and CDR2 SVGEGT. CDR3 length equals 14 residues. J lost 4 bases, V lost 7 bases, and 7 bases had no gene match. CDR3 in DNA: TGTGCCAGCAATGACAGGGTGGGATACAATGAGCAGTTCTTC. Translated, it gives CASNDRVGYNEQFF.

This rearrangement joins TRBV4-3 to TRBJ2-5; 13 bases are shared with TRBD2. CDR1 LGHNA and CDR2 YSLEER come from the germline V gene. This CDR3 has 17 amino acids. J gave up 8 bases and V 0 bases, and 9 bases lay outside the gene matches. Here the CDR3 reads CASSQDRSGLAGSTQYF. In DNA form, the CDR3 reads TGCGCCAGCAGCCAAGATCGCTCGGGACTAGCGGGGAGTACCCAGTACTTC.

This clonotype was found a few times. The rearrangement joins TRBV7-2 to TRBJ2-3; D gene uncertain. The germline CDR1 and CDR2 sequences are SGHTA and FQGNSA. Trimming cost V 5 bases and J 0 bases, with 6 bases left between them. The CDR3 spans 13 residues. The CDR3 region has the DNA TGTGCCAGCAGCCCGCTTAGCACAGATACGCAGTATTTT. Translating it yields CASSPLSTDTQYF. Using reference TRBV7-2 and TRBJ2-3 for the parts outside the CDR3, the full variable domain is GAGVSQSPSNKVTEKGKDVELRCDPISGHTALYWYRQSLGQGLEFLIYFQGNSAPDKSGLPSDRFSAERTGGSVSTLTIQRTQQEDSAVYLCASSPLSTDTQYFGPGTRLTVL.

This chain connects TRBV7-6 to TRBJ2-3, with D perhaps matching TRBD2 (6 bases). Trimming removed 5 bases from V and 2 bases from J, with 14 bases in between. Looked up from germline, CDR1 is SGHVS and CDR2 is FNYEAQ. The CDR3 has 15 amino acids. The CDR3 protein is CASSPVRDSTDTQYF. CDR3 nucleotides: TGTGCCAGCAGCCCGGTGCGGGATTCCACAGATACGCAGTATTTT.

The chain links TRBV20-1 to TRBJ2-5; D ambiguous. V was clipped by 4 bases and J by 5 bases, with 11 bases between them. Germline V CDR1 and CDR2: DFQATT, SNEGSKA (reference sequence). The CDR3 consists of 12 residues. The CDR3 region has the DNA TGCAGTGCTACACGCGGTGAGGAGACCCAGTACTTC. Amino acids: CSATRGEETQYF.

This clonotype was seen more than once but under ten times. The chain employs TRBV5-1 and TRBJ2-7; TRBD2 agrees at 7 bases. The CDR3 is 15 residues long. The ends lost 1 base at V and 5 bases at J; junction bases unmatched: 9. From germline, CDR1 is SGHRS and CDR2 YFSETQ. CDR3 coding DNA: TGCGCCAGCAGCTTGTTGGGCAGGGAGGGGAACGAGCAGTACTTC. Translation gives CASSLLGREGNEQYF. The entire variable domain, with the rest obtained from reference TRBV5-1 and TRBJ2-7, is as follows: KAGVTQTPRYLIKTRGQQVTLSCSPISGHRSVSWYQQTPGQGLQFLFEYFSETQRNKGNFPGRFSGRQFSNSRSEMNVSTLELGDSALYLCASSLLGREGNEQYFGPGTRLTVT.

This sequence joins TRBV7-2 and TRBJ2-7; 10 nucleotides agree with TRBD2. The CDR3 totals 13 residues. The germline V gene encodes CDR1 SGHTA and CDR2 FQGNSA. J was trimmed by 2 bases and V by 6 bases; bases with no gene match: 1. The chain's CDR3 is CASRTSGPYEQYF. CDR3 DNA: TGTGCCAGCAGGACTAGCGGGCCCTACGAGCAGTACTTC.

This chain joins TRBV20-1 and TRBJ2-1; 8 positions agree with TRBD1. Per the germline V gene, CDR1 is DFQATT and CDR2 is SNEGSKA (reference sequence). The CDR3 extends over 15 amino acids. Losses at the gene ends were 5 bases for V and 5 bases for J; bases not matched to a gene: 11. The CDR3 nucleotides read TGCAGTGCTCCCGCCCTGGACAGGGTCCACAATGAGCAGTTCTTC. It is translated as CSAPALDRVHNEQFF.

The chain links TRBV6-5 to TRBJ2-7; possible D gene TRBD1, 6 bases. The tail of the sequence fits TRBJ2-5 better, so the J call may be wrong. Germline values: CDR1 MNHEY, CDR2 SVGAGI. The CDR3 totals 17 residues. The CDR3 DNA reads as TGTGCCAGCAGTTTAACTGGCAGGGGTTACATCTTTGAGACCCAGTACTTC. The encoded protein is CASSLTGRGYIFETQYF.

This chain uses TRBV11-2 with TRBJ2-2; TRBD1 agrees at 8 bases. The germline gives CDR1 SGHAT, CDR2 FQNNGV. This CDR3 has 13 amino acids. J gave up 7 bases and V 8 bases, and 6 bases lay outside the gene matches. This CDR3 reads CASGDRSIGELFF. The CDR3 nucleotides are TGTGCCAGCGGGGACAGGAGCATCGGGGAGCTGTTTTTT. Variable domain in full (rest from reference TRBV11-2 and TRBJ2-2): EAGVAQSPRYKIIEKRQSVAFWCNPISGHATLYWYQQILGQGPKLLIQFQNNGVVDDSQLPKDRFSAERLKGVDSTLKIQPAKLEDSAVYLCASGDRSIGELFFGEGSRLTVL.

With regard to this clonotype: At one of its ends the junction is not consistent with the germline gene, which may arise from a read error. This chain joins TRBV7-2 and TRBJ2-1; a weak D match, TRBD1 (5 bases). The CDR3 runs 13 residues. Germline V gene data show CDR1 as SGHTA and CDR2 as FQGNSA. As DNA, the CDR3 is TGTGCCAGCAGCGTAGCTCTTTTGGACAAACAGTTCTTC. It yields the protein CASSVALLDKQFF.

This clonotype was counted once. J is TRBJ2-1 and V is TRBV20-1; TRBD2 is a possible D gene (5 bases). The end of the DNA fits TRBJ2-7 better, so the J call may be wrong. The CDR3 has 15 amino acids. Looked up from germline, CDR1 is DFQATT and CDR2 is SNEGSKA (reference sequence). The CDR3 is CSAPPASSSYNEQYF. CDR3 nucleotides: TGCAGTGCCCCGCCAGCTAGCAGCTCCTACAATGAGCAGTACTTC.

This clonotype was detected only a few times. The chain employs TRBV7-3 and TRBJ1-2, with no clear D. The CDR3 spans 13 residues. The germline V gene encodes CDR1 SGHTA and CDR2 FQGTGA. Trimming stripped 5 bases from V and 2 bases from J, with 9 bases between. CDR3 bases: TGTGCCAGCAGCACGGGGAGGAACTATGGCTACACCTTC. This translates into CASSTGRNYGYTF.

Details on this clonotype: The junction does not match germline at one end; this may be a read error. CDR3 sequence reads: CANSQTGYGYTF. CDR3 nucleotides: TGTGCCAACAGCCAAACAGGATATGGCTACACCTTC. V usage is TRBV7-9 and J usage is TRBJ1-2, with D possibly being TRBD1 (5 bases). The germline V gene encodes CDR1 SEHNR and CDR2 FQNEAQ (reference sequence). There are 12 residues in the CDR3.

J is TRBJ2-4 and V is TRBV12-3 or TRBV12-4, with D perhaps TRBD1 (5 bases). Near its end, the DNA agrees better with TRBJ2-7, so the J call may be wrong. The CDR3 runs 14 residues. CDR3 coding DNA: TGTGCCAGCACAAAGACAGAACGCAGTTACGAGCAGTACTTC. The encoded protein is CASTKTERSYEQYF.

The chain uses TRBV9 and TRBJ1-2; D is possibly TRBD1 (5 bases). The CDR3 length is 16 residues. From germline, CDR1 is SGDLS and CDR2 YYNGEE. Trimming pared 0 bases from V and 4 bases from J, leaving 16 bases between. The CDR3 region is CASSVVGSGRSYGYTF. The CDR3 DNA is TGTGCCAGCAGCGTAGTCGGGTCAGGGAGGAGCTATGGCTACACCTTC.

The chain links TRBV7-3 to TRBJ2-7; unclear D gene. Trimming removed 6 bases at V and 5 bases at J, with 11 bases between. The CDR3 runs to 12 residues. Germline V gene lookup returns CDR1 SGHTA and CDR2 FQGTGA. Here the CDR3 DNA reads TGTGCCAGCAGAACGACCCTCGACGAGCAGTACTTC. Its protein is CASRTTLDEQYF.

This chain joins TRBV7-2 and TRBJ1-1, with a weak D call TRBD1 (5 bases). Trimming left V 0 bases short and J 3 bases short, with 14 bases between. The CDR3 runs 16 residues. CDR1 is SGHTA and CDR2 is FQGNSA in the germline V gene. CDR3 nucleotides: TGTGCCAGCAGCTTAGCTGGGGCTATTCGCTACACTGAAGCTTTCTTT. Encoded protein: CASSLAGAIRYTEAFF.

In this sample, this clonotype turned up a few times. J is TRBJ2-3 and V is TRBV7-2; 9 positions match TRBD2. V shed 4 bases and J 0 bases; nucleotides not matched to a gene: 5. In germline, CDR1 is SGHTA, CDR2 FQGNSA. The CDR3 loop spans 16 amino acids. CDR3 sequence reads: CASSSHSGGSTDTQYF. CDR3 DNA sequence: TGTGCCAGCAGCTCCCACAGCGGGGGGAGCACAGATACGCAGTATTTT.

The chain links TRBV28 to TRBJ2-1; 10 nucleotides line up with TRBD1. Germline CDR1 reads MDHEN; CDR2 reads SYDVKM. V was clipped by 5 bases and J by 8 bases; unmatched bases: 9. The CDR3 is made up of 15 amino acids. CDR3 amino acids: CASSPTGGLSDEQFF. CDR3 nucleotide sequence: TGTGCCAGCAGTCCGACAGGGGGCCTTTCAGATGAGCAGTTCTTC.

This clonotype occurred a few times. V is TRBV6-5 and J is TRBJ2-1; no reliable D call. Germline V gives CDR1 MNHEY, CDR2 SVGAGI. The CDR3 length is 13 residues. V lost 4 bases to trimming and J lost 3 bases, with 7 bases between them. The CDR3 loop is CASSSNLYNEQFF. The DNA for the CDR3 is TGTGCCAGCAGTTCTAACCTCTACAATGAGCAGTTCTTC.